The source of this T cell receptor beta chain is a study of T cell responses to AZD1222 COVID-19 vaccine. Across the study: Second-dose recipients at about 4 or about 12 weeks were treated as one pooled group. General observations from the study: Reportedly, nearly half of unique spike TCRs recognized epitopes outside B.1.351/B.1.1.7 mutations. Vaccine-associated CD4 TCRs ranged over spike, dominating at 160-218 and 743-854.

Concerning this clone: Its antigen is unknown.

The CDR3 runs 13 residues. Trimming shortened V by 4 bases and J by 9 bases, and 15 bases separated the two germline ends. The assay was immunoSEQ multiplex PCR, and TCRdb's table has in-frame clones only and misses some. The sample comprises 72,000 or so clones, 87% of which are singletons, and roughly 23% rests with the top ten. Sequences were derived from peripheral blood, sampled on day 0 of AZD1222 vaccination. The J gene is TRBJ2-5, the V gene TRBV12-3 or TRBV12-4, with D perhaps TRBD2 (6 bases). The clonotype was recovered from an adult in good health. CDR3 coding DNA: TGTGCCAGCAGTTATGGGGAGGACCGAGCCCAGTACTTC. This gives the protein CASSYGEDRAQYF.